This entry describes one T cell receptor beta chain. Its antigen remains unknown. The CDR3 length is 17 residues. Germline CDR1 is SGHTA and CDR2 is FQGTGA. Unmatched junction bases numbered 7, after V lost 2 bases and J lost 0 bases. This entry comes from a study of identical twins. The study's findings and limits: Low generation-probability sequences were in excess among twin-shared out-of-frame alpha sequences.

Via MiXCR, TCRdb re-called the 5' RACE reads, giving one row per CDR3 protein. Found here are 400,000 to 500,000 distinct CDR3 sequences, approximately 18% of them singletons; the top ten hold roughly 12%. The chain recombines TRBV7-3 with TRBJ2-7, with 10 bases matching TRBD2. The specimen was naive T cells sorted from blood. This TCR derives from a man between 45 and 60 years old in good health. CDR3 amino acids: CASSLQLAGPSSYEQYF. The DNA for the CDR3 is TGTGCCAGCAGCTTACAACTAGCGGGACCGAGCTCCTACGAGCAGTACTTC. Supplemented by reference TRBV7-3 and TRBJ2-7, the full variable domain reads GAGVSQTPSNKVTEKGKYVELRCDPISGHTALYWYRQSLGQGPEFLIYFQGTGAADDSGLPNDRFFAVRPEGSVSTLKIQRTERGDSAVYLCASSLQLAGPSSYEQYFGPGTRLTVT.